The clone carrying this T cell receptor beta chain turned up a few times. What it binds is not known. Unique molecular identifiers were used in preparing the TCRbeta library. A single record per CDR3 protein comes from TCRdb applying MiXCR to the PCR reads. This table has hundreds of thousands of distinct CDR3 sequences, over 10% appearing once. The data stem from a study of T-cell reconstitution after alpha-beta-depleted transplantation in children. Whole-study findings and limits: When one year had passed after transplant, most T-cell counts and diversity came from newly produced T cells. Some patients' high day-60 TCRbeta diversity was attributed to recipient cells surviving conditioning. Expanded graft clones numbering several hundred reportedly gave rise to alpha-beta T cells about two months after transplant.

The CDR3 has 13 residues. J lost 2 bases, V lost 3 bases, and 2 bases had no gene match. Germline V gene sequence: CDR1 DFQATT, CDR2 SNEGSKA (reference sequence). V and J are TRBV20-1 and TRBJ2-3, with 7 bases aligning to TRBD1. This TCR came from a male patient younger than 18 who had a stem cell transplant for acute myeloid leukemia, so the T cells may come from the graft donor. Material: PBMCs, mostly from graft donor cells, obtained 360 days after TCRalphabeta/CD19-depleted stem cell transplant. The CDR3 reads CSARDRFTDTQYF. The CDR3, as DNA: TGCAGTGCTAGGGACAGGTTCACAGATACGCAGTATTTT.